A selection of T cell receptor beta chains follows, all from one sample in a study of T cell repertoires in cytomegalovirus infection. Which antigens these TCRs recognize remains unknown. In TCRdb, the reads were re-called with MiXCR into one record per CDR3 protein. The repertoire holds approximately 730,000 distinct CDR3 sequences, with around a third as singletons. The starting material was cultured PBMCs, obtained from culture after CMV antigen stimulation. These receptors were obtained from a human donor in good health (CMV status not recorded). Some clones in this sample may be carry-over from other donors' samples. The CDR3 runs from the conserved cysteine through the conserved F or W. A D gene is named only where the DNA matches it firmly. Expanded clones are given a class, and other clones once, few, many or no size at all.

d_call | j_call | clone_size | v_call | cdr3_nt | cdr3_aa
. | TRBJ1-2 | . | TRBV15 | TGTGCCACCGGACAACATCTTGGGGGCTACACCTTC | CATGQHLGGYTF
TRBD1 | TRBJ2-5 | few | TRBV2 | TGTGCCAGCATCCAGGACAGGGGAGAGACCCAGTACTTC | CASIQDRGETQYF
TRBD2 | TRBJ2-1 | many | TRBV11-2 | TGTGCCAGCAGCTTACCTCTAGCGGTTCTAAATGAGCAGTTCTTC | CASSLPLAVLNEQFF
TRBD1 | TRBJ1-2 | . | TRBV20-1 | TGCAGTGCTAGGGTGGACAGGGGCTATGGCTACACCTTC | CSARVDRGYGYTF
. | TRBJ1-2 | . | TRBV4-3 | TGCGCCAGCAGCCGCGGACGGCTGACCTATGGCTACACCTTC | CASSRGRLTYGYTF
. | TRBJ2-3 | few | TRBV27 | TGTGCCAGCAGTCTTACACTAGCCGGGGGTCGGGATACGCAGTATTTT | CASSLTLAGGRDTQYF
TRBD2 | TRBJ2-7 | few | TRBV20-1 | TGCAGTGCTAGAAAAGGTAGCGGGGGCCTCCGGGAGCAGTACTTC | CSARKGSGGLREQYF
. | TRBJ2-7 | . | TRBV18 | TGTGCCAGCTCAGAGTTACGCACCTACGAGCAGTACTTC | CASSELRTYEQYF
. | TRBJ2-2 | . | TRBV6-5 | TGTGCCAGCAACCGTGGCGTCGCGAACACCGGGGAGCTGTTTTTT | CASNRGVANTGELFF
TRBD2 | TRBJ2-1 | few | TRBV12-3/TRBV12-4 | TGTGCCAGCAGTTTAGAGCGGGGGGGGGTTTACAATGAGCAGTTCTTC | CASSLERGGVYNEQFF
. | TRBJ2-7 | . | TRBV20-1 | TGCAGTGCTAGTAGCGAACCCTACGAGCAGTACTTC | CSASSEPYEQYF
. | TRBJ2-3 | . | TRBV28 | TGTGCCAGCAATAGAGCAGGGGTTCCCACAGATACGCAGTATTTT | CASNRAGVPTDTQYF
TRBD1 | TRBJ2-7 | . | TRBV7-9 | TGTGCCAGCAGCTCGCCGGACAGGGGGAAGAACGAGCAGTACTTC | CASSSPDRGKNEQYF
. | TRBJ1-3 | . | TRBV6-1 | TGTGCCAGCAGCCGACAGTTCTCTGGAAACACCATATATTTT | CASSRQFSGNTIYF
TRBD1 | TRBJ2-3 | . | TRBV19 | TGTGCCACCTCCGGGGACAGGAGCACAGATACGCAGTATTTT | CATSGDRSTDTQYF
. | TRBJ1-2 | . | TRBV3-1 | TGTGCCAGCAGCCAAGAAATTACCTATGGCTACACCTTC | CASSQEITYGYTF
TRBD2 | TRBJ2-7 | few | TRBV12-3/TRBV12-4 | TGTGCCAGCAGATTAGCGGGGGGAACCTACGAGCAGTACTTC | CASRLAGGTYEQYF
. | TRBJ1-5 | many | TRBV7-2 | TGTGCCAGCAGCTTGTATACAGGGAACTATCAGCCCCAGCATTTT | CASSLYTGNYQPQHF
. | TRBJ1-4 | few | TRBV12-3/TRBV12-4 | TGTGCCAGCGCCAGGGAGTACGAAAAACTGTTTTTT | CASAREYEKLFF
. | TRBJ1-1 | few | TRBV20-1 | TGCAGTGCTCCCCTTGTGGGGTTTAACACTGAAGCTTTCTTT | CSAPLVGFNTEAFF
. | TRBJ1-1 | few | TRBV7-9 | TGTGCCAGCAGCTTCGGAGTTGAAGCTTTCTTT | CASSFGVEAFF
TRBD2 | TRBJ2-3 | many | TRBV7-2 | TGTGCCAGCACGCTAGCGGGGAGCACAGATACGCAGTATTTT | CASTLAGSTDTQYF
. | TRBJ2-6 | . | TRBV7-2 | TGTGCCAGCAGCTTTTTACGGTCCTCTGGGGCCAACGTCCTGACTTTC | CASSFLRSSGANVLTF
. | TRBJ1-2 | . | TRBV28 | TGTGCCAGCAGTTCCTGGAACTACAGGGAACACTGTGGCTACACCTTC | CASSSWNYREHCGYTF
. | TRBJ1-5 | . | TRBV19 | TGTGCCAGTAGTATTTGGGGATTTAGCAATCAGCCCCAGCATTTT | CASSIWGFSNQPQHF
. | TRBJ2-3 | few | TRBV6-1 | TGTGCCACCCGCAGGGTAGATACGCAGTATTTT | CATRRVDTQYF
. | TRBJ1-1 | . | TRBV7-8 | TGTGCCAGCAGCTTAGCGCATGTCAGCACTGAAGCTTTCTTT | CASSLAHVSTEAFF
TRBD1 | TRBJ1-3 | . | TRBV7-9 | TGTGCCAGCAGACCCAGGACAGGTGGCGGTGGAAACACCATATATTTT | CASRPRTGGGGNTIYF
. | TRBJ1-2 | . | TRBV12-3/TRBV12-4 | TGTGCCAGCACCTCCAGGACAGCGTTGAGGGATGGCTACACCTTC | CASTSRTALRDGYTF
. | TRBJ2-7 | few | TRBV6-5 | TGTGCCAGCAGTTCCACCCCACTAGTGCACGAGCAGTACTTC | CASSSTPLVHEQYF
. | TRBJ2-7 | many | TRBV7-4 | TGTGCCAGCAACCCCGGGACGCCATCTAACGAGCAGTACTTC | CASNPGTPSNEQYF
. | TRBJ2-3 | . | TRBV7-2 | TGTGCCAGCAGCCCTCAGTGGGCTGATACGCAGTATTTT | CASSPQWADTQYF
TRBD2 | TRBJ2-3 | many | TRBV7-2 | TGTGCCAGCAGCCGAAGGGCTAGCGGGGGAGGAGGGGCAGATACGCAGTATTTT | CASSRRASGGGGADTQYF
. | TRBJ2-4 | few | TRBV6-5 | TGTGCCAGCAGTTCCCCCCCCAGGGGCAAAAACATTCAGTACTTC | CASSSPPRGKNIQYF
TRBD2 | TRBJ2-1 | . | TRBV7-9 | TGTGCCAGCAGCCCTGATGGGCTAGCGGGAAACAATGAGCAGTTCTTC | CASSPDGLAGNNEQFF
TRBD1 | TRBJ1-5 | few | TRBV12-3/TRBV12-4 | TGTGCCAGCAGCCCCGCCGGGACAGGCAATCAGCCCCAGCATTTT | CASSPAGTGNQPQHF
. | TRBJ1-1 | . | TRBV2 | TGTGCCAGCAGCGCAGGGTTCACTGAAGCTTTCTTT | CASSAGFTEAFF
. | TRBJ1-1 | . | TRBV27 | TGTGCCAGCAGTTCGAACAGTGAAATGAACACTGAAGCTTTCTTT | CASSSNSEMNTEAFF
TRBD2 | TRBJ2-5 | . | TRBV28 | TGTGCCAGCTTGACACCGGGGGGGCCCCAGTACTTC | CASLTPGGPQYF
. | TRBJ2-4 | . | TRBV6-8 | TGTGCCAGCAGGGCCTTTGCCAAAAACATTCAGTACTTC | CASRAFAKNIQYF
. | TRBJ2-7 | few | TRBV6-2/TRBV6-3 | TGTGCCAGCACAGCGGATGGATACGAGCAGTACTTC | CASTADGYEQYF
. | TRBJ2-6 | many | TRBV7-2 | TGTGCCAGCAGCCGAGGGCTCTCTGGGGCCAACGTCCTGACTTTC | CASSRGLSGANVLTF
TRBD2 | TRBJ2-3 | . | TRBV20-1 | TGCAGTGCTAGGGGACCAGGAGGCGGGGGATACACAGATACGCAGTATTTT | CSARGPGGGGYTDTQYF
TRBD1 | TRBJ1-5 | . | TRBV4-1 | TGCGCCAGCAGCCAGGGGACAGACCAGCCCCAGCATTTT | CASSQGTDQPQHF
TRBD2 | TRBJ2-1 | . | TRBV20-1 | TGCAGGGGGGCTCCTGGACTAGCGGGGAACAATGAGCAGTTCTTC | CRGAPGLAGNNEQFF
TRBD1 | TRBJ2-1 | . | TRBV5-1 | TGCGCCAGCAGCTTGGGGGACAGAGCCTACAATGAGCAGTTCTTC | CASSLGDRAYNEQFF
. | TRBJ1-2 | few | TRBV7-8 | TGTGCCAGCAGCTTCGCCGGGACGGCGGATGGCTACACCTTC | CASSFAGTADGYTF
TRBD1 | TRBJ1-4 | few | TRBV2 | TGTGCCAGCAGGACGAACGAGGTGACAGGGGGCGAAAACCTGTTTTTT | CASRTNEVTGGENLFF
TRBD1 | TRBJ2-1 | . | TRBV12-3/TRBV12-4 | TGTGCCAGCAGAACCGGGACAGGAGCCTACAATGAGCAGTTCTTC | CASRTGTGAYNEQFF
TRBD2 | TRBJ2-1 | . | TRBV7-4 | TGTGCCAGCAGCTTAGGGACCCCCGGGACTAGAAAAGAGAATGAGCAGTTCTTC | CASSLGTPGTRKENEQFF
. | TRBJ2-2 | . | TRBV7-2 | TGTGCCAGCCCCCCGATGGTCGCGAACACCGGGGAGCTGTTTTTT | CASPPMVANTGELFF
TRBD1 | TRBJ1-6 | many | TRBV7-8 | TGTGCCAGCAGCTCTACAAGGGGACAGCTGAATTCACCCCTCCACTTT | CASSSTRGQLNSPLHF
. | TRBJ2-5 | . | TRBV5-7 | TGTGCCAGCAGCAACGAGGTGGGCCTGTACCAAGAGACCCAGTACTTC | CASSNEVGLYQETQYF
. | TRBJ1-6 | . | TRBV7-6 | TGTGCCAGCAGCTTATCGGGCAGGGATTCACCCCTCCACTTT | CASSLSGRDSPLHF
. | TRBJ2-5 | few | TRBV7-2 | TGTGCCAGCAGCTTAGTGGCGTCGACCCAGTACTTC | CASSLVASTQYF
. | TRBJ2-1 | . | TRBV11-2 | TGTGCCAGCAGCTTTGCGAGGTACAATGAGCAGTTCTTC | CASSFARYNEQFF
. | TRBJ2-3 | . | TRBV7-9 | TGTGCCAGCAGCGCTCCTAGGACAGATACGCAGTATTTT | CASSAPRTDTQYF
TRBD1 | TRBJ2-7 | . | TRBV7-6 | TGTGCCAGCAGCTTAGTGGGGGACAGGGGGCCCGAGCAGTACTTC | CASSLVGDRGPEQYF
TRBD2 | TRBJ2-3 | many | TRBV7-2 | TGTGCCAGCAGCTTAAGTGCGGGGGGCCCCACAGATACGCAGTATTTT | CASSLSAGGPTDTQYF
. | TRBJ2-3 | . | TRBV19 | TGTGCCACCGCGGGGATCACAGATACGCAGTATTTT | CATAGITDTQYF